What follows describes a single T cell receptor beta chain. Its antigen is undetermined. These data belong to a study of graft-versus-host responses after intestinal transplantation. Whole-study findings and limits: Some GvH clones were seen earlier in gut or blood, suggesting intestinal origin. Among circulating GvH clones, peak levels were associated with early post-transplant declines in HvG clones.

Measured with immunoSEQ multiplex PCR; TCRdb has only the in-frame clones, and not every one. The sample holds over 45,000 clones, 90% to 95% seen once. Germline CDR1 reads SGHNT; CDR2 reads YYREEE (reference sequence). The V and J ends lost 4 bases and 3 bases, in that order; junction bases with no gene match: 12. CDR3 length: 18 amino acids. The origin of this receptor is a human donor who was the organ donor for an intestinal transplant. The sequencing here drew on unstimulated CD4+ T cells sorted from spleen or lymph node cells, taken before transplant. The chain links TRBV5-4 to TRBJ2-1; the match to TRBD2 covers 11 bases. The CDR3 loop is CASSLIAGGSPNYNEQFF. Written as DNA, the CDR3 is TGTGCCAGCAGCCTAATAGCGGGGGGGTCCCCTAACTACAATGAGCAGTTCTTC. Based on the CDR3 plus reference TRBV5-4 and TRBJ2-1, the full variable domain is ETGVTQSPTHLIKTRGQQVTLRCSSQSGHNTVSWYQQALGQGPQFIFQYYREEENGRGNFPPRFSGLQFPNYSSELNVNALELDDSALYLCASSLIAGGSPNYNEQFFGPGTRLTVL.